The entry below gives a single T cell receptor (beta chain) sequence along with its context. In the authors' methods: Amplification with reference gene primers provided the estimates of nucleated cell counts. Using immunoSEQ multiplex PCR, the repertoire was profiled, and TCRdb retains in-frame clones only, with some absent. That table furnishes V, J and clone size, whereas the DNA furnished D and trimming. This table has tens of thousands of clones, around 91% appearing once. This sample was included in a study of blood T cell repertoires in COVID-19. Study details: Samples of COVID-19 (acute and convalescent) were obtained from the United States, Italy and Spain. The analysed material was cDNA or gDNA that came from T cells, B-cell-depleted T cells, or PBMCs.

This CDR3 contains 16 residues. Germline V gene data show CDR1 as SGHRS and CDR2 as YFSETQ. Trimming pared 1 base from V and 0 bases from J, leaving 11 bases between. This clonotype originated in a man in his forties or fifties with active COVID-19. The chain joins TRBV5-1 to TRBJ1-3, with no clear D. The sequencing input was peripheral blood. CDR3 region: CASSLSVPSSGNTIYF. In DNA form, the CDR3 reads TGCGCCAGCAGCTTGTCCGTCCCTAGCTCTGGAAACACCATATATTTT.